This T cell receptor beta chain was found in a study of cytomegalovirus exposure and HLA in healthy donors. In the PCR, 60 Vbeta and 13 Jbeta primers were used. Generated by immunoSEQ multiplex PCR, the TCRdb table keeps only in-frame clones and is missing some. The repertoire table contains tens of thousands of clones. CDR3 length: 15 residues. Germline CDR1 is GTSNPN and CDR2 is SVGIG (reference sequence). V lost 1 base, J lost 6 bases, and 9 bases stayed unmatched. The chain has TRBV30 and TRBJ2-1; 7 bases fit TRBD1. Sequencing was done on a sample of PBMCs. The TCR was taken from a woman aged 30 to 39 in good health and CMV-seronegative. In DNA form, the CDR3 reads TGTGCCTGGAGTGCAGGGGACAGTTTAATCAATGAGCAGTTCTTC. Translated: CAWSAGDSLINEQFF.